This TCR beta chain was recovered during a study of immunodeficiency (dated by TCRdb to between 2018 and 2021). A note on the overall study: The repertoires were analyzed to search for VDJ recombination defects and oligoclonality. Overall results and qualifications from the work: Severe oligoclonality, as judged by top-100 and total clonotype frequencies, was observed in patient CD8+ T cells but not in patient CD4+ T cells. Between patients and controls, productive entropy and V-J pairing of CD4+ T cells looked similar. In the entropy comparisons of patients against healthy controls, patients were shown as n=3 (open circles), and an effect of thymic development was suggested only as a possibility.

Looking up the germline V gene yields CDR1 MNHEY and CDR2 SVGAGI. A distance of 14 bases separates the germline ends of V and J, which lose 10 bases and 5 bases respectively. The CDR3 measures 12 amino acids from cysteine to phenylalanine. Just the 36-base CDR3 DNA is kept, in frame starting at base 1. To note about this clone: It lacks a known antigen. Base qualities are not provided; no much larger clone lies one nucleotide away.

Genomic DNA was isolated using the QIAamp DNA Blood Mini Kit and then sent out for immunoSEQ repertoire analysis. Using a standard quantity of genomic DNA template, multiplex PCR was run to amplify the CDR3 regions. The PCR products underwent sequencing on an Illumina platform. From the authors' description of their analysis: Sequences were mapped to a reference, using V, D and J gene definitions from IMGT. To get rid of PCR and sequencing errors, closely related sequences were merged using a nearest-neighbor clustering algorithm. V, D and J usage in productive unique and total sequences was analyzed using ImmunoSEQ Analyzer tools and R version 3.6.1. Sourced from immuneACCESS, this table was stored by TCRdb with only in-frame sequences that have V and J called. A share of the clones is absent; for the studies checked, an unresolved V gene accounts for under half, and the remainder has no known explanation. Clone size and the V and J calls come from that table; the DNA yielded D and trimming. The sample records over a thousand clones, 95% to 96% of which are singletons. 0.9% to 1.5% of the sample belongs to the ten largest clones.

Before TCR sequencing, CD3+CD4+ T cells were sorted from fresh PBMCs. The sample was CD4+ T cells from blood. Recombination linked TRBV6-5 to TRBJ2-5, with a weak D call of TRBD2 (5 bases match). The origin of this receptor is a girl aged 2-15 years. The CDR3: CATQPSGETQYF. In nucleotides, the sequence is TGTGCCACCCAGCCTTCGGGGGAGACCCAGTACTTC.